The sequence of this T cell receptor (beta chain) was determined in a study of OX40 agonist ivuxolimab in advanced cancers. Looking at the study overall: Among those enrolled, mean age was 60 years (range roughly 20 to 79) and less than 90% were male.

In regard to this clone: What it binds is not known.

The method was immunoSEQ multiplex PCR; TCRdb's version includes in-frame clones alone and lacks a portion of them. In the table there are around 63,000 clones, more than 70% of which are singletons. Points from the study as a whole: Among T cells, CD8+ cells averaged more expanded clones than CD4+ cells.

The source was CD4+ or CD8+ T cells sorted from blood, collected in a trial of the OX40 agonist ivuxolimab. This clonotype was sampled from an adult with an advanced solid tumor such as melanoma, head and neck, liver or kidney cancer.

CDR3 region: CASRLAATYEQYF. For the CDR3, the DNA is TGTGCCAGCCGCCTGGCAGCCACCTACGAGCAGTACTTC. The V call is TRBV2, the J call TRBJ2-7; D is ambiguous. From germline, CDR1 is SNHLY and CDR2 FYNNEI. Trimming pared 8 bases from V and 2 bases from J, leaving 13 bases between. The CDR3 covers 13 residues. The whole variable domain, filled in from reference TRBV2 and TRBJ2-7, reads EPEVTQTPSHQVTQMGQEVILRCVPISNHLYFYWYRQILGQKVEFLVSFYNNEISEKSEIFDDQFSVERPDGSNFTLKIRSTKLEDSAMYFCASRLAATYEQYFGPGTRLTVT.